This record covers a single T cell receptor beta chain. This entry comes from a study of blood T cell repertoires in COVID-19. J gave up 1 base and V 1 base, and 6 bases lay outside the gene matches. Per the germline V gene, CDR1 is GTSNPN and CDR2 is SVGIG (reference sequence). This CDR3 has 15 amino acids. Here immunoSEQ multiplex PCR was the method, and the copy in TCRdb shows in-frame clones only, minus some. The data hold about 480,000 clones, with roughly 89% observed a single time. This clonotype was sampled from a woman between 50 and 59 years old with COVID-19, enrolled during active disease. The rearrangement joins TRBV30 to TRBJ2-5; TRBD2 matches at 7 bases. Sequencing was carried out using peripheral blood. The CDR3 spells CAWSDPGRAQETQYF. CDR3 nucleotide sequence: TGTGCCTGGAGTGACCCTGGGAGGGCCCAAGAGACCCAGTACTTC.